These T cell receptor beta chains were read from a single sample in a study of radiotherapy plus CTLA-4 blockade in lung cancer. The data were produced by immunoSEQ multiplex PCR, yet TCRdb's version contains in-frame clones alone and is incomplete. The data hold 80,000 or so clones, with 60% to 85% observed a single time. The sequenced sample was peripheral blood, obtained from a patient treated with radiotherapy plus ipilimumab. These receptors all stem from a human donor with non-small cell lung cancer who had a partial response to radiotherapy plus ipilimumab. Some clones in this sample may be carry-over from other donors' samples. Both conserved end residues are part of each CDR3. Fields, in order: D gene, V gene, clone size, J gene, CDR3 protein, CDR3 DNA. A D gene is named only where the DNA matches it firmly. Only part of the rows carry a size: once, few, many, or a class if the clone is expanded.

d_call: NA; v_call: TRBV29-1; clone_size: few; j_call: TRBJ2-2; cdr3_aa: CSVVVAAGPNTGELFF; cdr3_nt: TGCAGCGTTGTGGTGGCGGCAGGGCCCAACACCGGGGAGCTGTTTTTT
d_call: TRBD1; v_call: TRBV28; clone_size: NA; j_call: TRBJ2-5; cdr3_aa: CASSMSDRGPQETQYF; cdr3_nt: TGTGCCAGCAGCATGTCCGACAGGGGTCCCCAAGAGACCCAGTACTTC
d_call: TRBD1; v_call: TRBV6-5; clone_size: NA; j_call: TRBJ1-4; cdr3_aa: CASGDRGRNEKLFF; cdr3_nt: TGTGCCAGCGGGGACAGGGGCCGTAATGAAAAACTGTTTTTT
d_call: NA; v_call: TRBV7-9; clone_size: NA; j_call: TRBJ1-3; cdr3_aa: CASSTTASGNTIYF; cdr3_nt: TGTGCCAGCTCTACGACTGCTTCTGGAAACACCATATATTTT
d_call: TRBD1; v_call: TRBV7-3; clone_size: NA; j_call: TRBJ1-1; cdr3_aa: CASSLGQGRDTEAFF; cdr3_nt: TGTGCCAGCAGCTTGGGACAGGGTCGGGACACTGAAGCTTTCTTT
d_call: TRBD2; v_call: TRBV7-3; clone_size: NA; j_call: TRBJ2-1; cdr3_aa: CASSLRPGTRGYNEQFF; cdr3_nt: TGTGCCAGCAGCTTAAGACCCGGGACTAGGGGCTACAATGAGCAGTTCTTC
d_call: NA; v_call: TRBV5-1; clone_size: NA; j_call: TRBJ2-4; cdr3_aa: CASSEGGTQNIQYF; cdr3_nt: TGCGCCAGCAGCGAGGGGGGGACGCAAAACATTCAGTACTTC
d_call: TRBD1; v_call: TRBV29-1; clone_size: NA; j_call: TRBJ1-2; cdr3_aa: CSATGGNYGYTF; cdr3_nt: TGCAGCGCCACAGGGGGTAACTATGGCTACACCTTC
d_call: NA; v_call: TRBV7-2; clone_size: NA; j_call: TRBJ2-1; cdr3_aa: CASSSFAVNEQFF; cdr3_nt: TGTGCCAGCTCTTCCTTTGCGGTGAATGAGCAGTTCTTC
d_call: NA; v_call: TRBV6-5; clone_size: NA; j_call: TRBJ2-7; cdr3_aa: CASSEARRGEQYF; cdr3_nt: TGTGCCAGCAGTGAGGCTCGGCGTGGCGAGCAGTACTTC
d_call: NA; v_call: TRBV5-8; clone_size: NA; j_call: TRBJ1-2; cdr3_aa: CASSLDPGGVFGYTF; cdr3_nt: TGTGCCAGCAGCTTGGATCCAGGAGGGGTGTTCGGCTACACCTTC
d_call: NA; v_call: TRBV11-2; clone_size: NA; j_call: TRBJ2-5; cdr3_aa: CASSSAGGEGTQYF; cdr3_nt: TGTGCCAGCAGCTCCGCCGGCGGGGAAGGGACCCAGTACTTC
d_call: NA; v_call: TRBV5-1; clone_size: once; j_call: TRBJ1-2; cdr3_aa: CASSPSGGGYTF; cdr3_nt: TGCGCCAGCAGCCCATCGGGGGGAGGCTACACCTTC
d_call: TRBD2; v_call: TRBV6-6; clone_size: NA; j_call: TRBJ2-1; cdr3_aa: CASHLAGVGNEQFF; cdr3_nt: TGTGCCAGCCATCTAGCGGGGGTTGGCAATGAGCAGTTCTTC
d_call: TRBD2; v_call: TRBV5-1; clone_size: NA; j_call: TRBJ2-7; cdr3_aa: CASSSRTSGTYEQYF; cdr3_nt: TGCGCCAGCAGCTCCCGGACTAGCGGTACTTACGAGCAGTACTTC
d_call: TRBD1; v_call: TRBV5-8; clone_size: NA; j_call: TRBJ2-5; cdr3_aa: CASSSTGTGASRETQYF; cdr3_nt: TGTGCCAGCAGCTCAACCGGGACAGGGGCGTCCAGAGAGACCCAGTACTTC
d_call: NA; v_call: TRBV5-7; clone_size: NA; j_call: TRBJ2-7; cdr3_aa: CASSLSAPYEQYF; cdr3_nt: TGTGCCAGCAGCTTGAGCGCTCCCTACGAGCAGTACTTC